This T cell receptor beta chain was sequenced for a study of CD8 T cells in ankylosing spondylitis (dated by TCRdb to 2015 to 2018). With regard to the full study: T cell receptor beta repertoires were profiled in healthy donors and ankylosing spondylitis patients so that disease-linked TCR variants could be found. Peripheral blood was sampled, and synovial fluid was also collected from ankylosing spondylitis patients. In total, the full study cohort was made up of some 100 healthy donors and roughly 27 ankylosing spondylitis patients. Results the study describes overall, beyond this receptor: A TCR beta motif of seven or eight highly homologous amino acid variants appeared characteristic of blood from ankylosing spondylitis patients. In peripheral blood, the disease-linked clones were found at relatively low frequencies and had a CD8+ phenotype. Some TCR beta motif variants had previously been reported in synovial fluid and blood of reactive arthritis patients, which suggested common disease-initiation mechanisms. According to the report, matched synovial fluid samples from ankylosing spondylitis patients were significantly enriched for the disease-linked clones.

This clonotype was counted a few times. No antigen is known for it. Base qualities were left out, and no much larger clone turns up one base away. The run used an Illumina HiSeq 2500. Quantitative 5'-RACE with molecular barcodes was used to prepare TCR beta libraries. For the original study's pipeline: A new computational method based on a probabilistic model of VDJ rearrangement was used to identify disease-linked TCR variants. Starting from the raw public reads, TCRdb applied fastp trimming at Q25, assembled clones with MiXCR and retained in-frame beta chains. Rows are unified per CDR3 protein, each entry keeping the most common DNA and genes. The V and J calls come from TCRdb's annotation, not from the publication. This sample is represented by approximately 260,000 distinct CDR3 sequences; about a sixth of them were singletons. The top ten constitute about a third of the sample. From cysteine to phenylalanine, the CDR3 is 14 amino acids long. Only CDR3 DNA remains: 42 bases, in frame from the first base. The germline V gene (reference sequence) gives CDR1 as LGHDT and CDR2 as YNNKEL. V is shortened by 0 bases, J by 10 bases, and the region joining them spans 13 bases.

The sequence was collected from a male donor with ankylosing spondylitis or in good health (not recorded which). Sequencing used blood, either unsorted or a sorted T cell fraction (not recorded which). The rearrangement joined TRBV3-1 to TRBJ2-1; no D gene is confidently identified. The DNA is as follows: TGTGCCAGCAGCCAAGATTGGACGTCCGGGGAGCAGTTCTTC. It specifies CASSQDWTSGEQFF.